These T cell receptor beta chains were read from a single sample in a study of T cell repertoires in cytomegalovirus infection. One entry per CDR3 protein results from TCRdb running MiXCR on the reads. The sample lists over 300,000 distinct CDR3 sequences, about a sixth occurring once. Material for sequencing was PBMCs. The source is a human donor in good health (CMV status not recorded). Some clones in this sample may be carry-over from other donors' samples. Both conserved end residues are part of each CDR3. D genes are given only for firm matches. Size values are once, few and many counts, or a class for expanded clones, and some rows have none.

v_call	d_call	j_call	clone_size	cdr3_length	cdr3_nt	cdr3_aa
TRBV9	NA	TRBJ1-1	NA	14	TGTGCCAGCAGCGCCGGTGGGGGGCCGGGTGAAGCTTTCTTT	CASSAGGGPGEAFF
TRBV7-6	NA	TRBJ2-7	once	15	TGTGCCAGCAGCTTACCTGTGGGAACGGGCCACGAGCAGTACTTC	CASSLPVGTGHEQYF
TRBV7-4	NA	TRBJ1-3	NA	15	TGTGCCAGCAGCGGGCGATTCAGCTCCGGAAACACCATATATTTT	CASSGRFSSGNTIYF
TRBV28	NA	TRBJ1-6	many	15	TGTGCCAGCAGTTCCGGCCGGGGTGTCGCTTCACCCCTCCACTTT	CASSSGRGVASPLHF
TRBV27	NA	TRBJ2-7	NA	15	TGTGCCAGCAGTTTATACCCCATCACCTCCTACGAGCAGTACTTC	CASSLYPITSYEQYF
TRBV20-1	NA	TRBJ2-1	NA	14	TGCAGTGCTAGCCGGTTCCCGGGCTACAATGAGCAGTTCTTC	CSASRFPGYNEQFF
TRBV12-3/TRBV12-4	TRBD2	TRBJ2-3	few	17	TGTGCCAGCAGTTTAGGGGGTTCGCGGGGGACCACAGATACGCAGTATTTT	CASSLGGSRGTTDTQYF
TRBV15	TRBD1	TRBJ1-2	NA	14	TGTGCCACCAGCAGAGGTGGGACAGGGACTGGCTACACCTTC	CATSRGGTGTGYTF
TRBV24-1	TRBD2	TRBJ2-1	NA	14	TGTGCCACCAGTGGGGCAGGACTAGCGGGTGAGCAGTTCTTC	CATSGAGLAGEQFF
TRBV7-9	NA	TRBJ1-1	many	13	TGTGCCAGCAGCGCTACAACGAACACTGAAGCTTTCTTT	CASSATTNTEAFF
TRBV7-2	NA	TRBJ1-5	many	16	TGTGCCAGCAGCTTAGAACCCCCTGGAGGCAATCAGCCCCAGCATTTT	CASSLEPPGGNQPQHF
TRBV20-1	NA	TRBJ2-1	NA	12	TGCAGTGCCCGGGACTCGATGAGGGGGCAGTTCTTC	CSARDSMRGQFF
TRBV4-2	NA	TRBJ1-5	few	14	TGTGCCAGCAGCCAAGACAGATTAAATCAGCCCCAGCATTTT	CASSQDRLNQPQHF
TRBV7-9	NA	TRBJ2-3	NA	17	TGTGCCAGCAGCTTGGCCCTAGACAGTATTAGCACAGATACGCAGTATTTT	CASSLALDSISTDTQYF
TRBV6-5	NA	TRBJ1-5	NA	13	TGTGCCAGCAGTAGATTCCATGGCCAGAACCAGCATTTT	CASSRFHGQNQHF
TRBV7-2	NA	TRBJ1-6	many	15	TGTGCCAGCAGCCCGACAGGCCCCTATAATTCACCCCTCCACTTT	CASSPTGPYNSPLHF
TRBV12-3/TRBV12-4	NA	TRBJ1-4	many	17	TGTGCCAGCAGATCCTTACCACCAGGGGAAACTAATGAAAAACTGTTTTTT	CASRSLPPGETNEKLFF
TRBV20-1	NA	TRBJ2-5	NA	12	TGCAGTGCTCAGGACTTATCCGAGACCCAGTACTTC	CSAQDLSETQYF
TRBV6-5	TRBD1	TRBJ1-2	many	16	TGTGCCAGCAGTTACTCCGGACAGGGAAACTTCTATGGCTACACCTTC	CASSYSGQGNFYGYTF
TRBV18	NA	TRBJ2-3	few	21	TGTGCCAGCTCACCAGCGATGGCAGGACTATTTTTATCAGAGAGCACAGATACGCAGTATTTT	CASSPAMAGLFLSESTDTQYF
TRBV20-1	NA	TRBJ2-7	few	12	TGCAGTGCCCCAGGATCCTCCTACGAGCAGTACTTC	CSAPGSSYEQYF
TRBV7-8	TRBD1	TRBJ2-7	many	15	TGTGCCAGCAGCTCTACAGGGACAGGGATCAACGAGCAGTACTTC	CASSSTGTGINEQYF
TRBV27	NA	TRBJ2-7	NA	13	TGTGCCACCCAACTAACGGGATCGGTCGAGCAGTACTTC	CATQLTGSVEQYF
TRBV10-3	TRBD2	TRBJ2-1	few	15	TGTGCCATCAGTGGGACTAGCGGACCCCACAATGAGCAGTTCTTC	CAISGTSGPHNEQFF
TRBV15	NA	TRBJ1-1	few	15	TGTGCCACCAGCAGAGACCGGGACCAAGACACTGAAGCTTTCTTT	CATSRDRDQDTEAFF
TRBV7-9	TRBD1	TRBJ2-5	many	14	TGTGCCAGCAGCGTCGGGACAGCTGGAGAGACCCAGTACTTC	CASSVGTAGETQYF
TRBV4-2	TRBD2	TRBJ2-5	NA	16	TGTGCCAGCAGTCGGACTAGCGGGGGGGACCAAGAGACCCAGTACTTC	CASSRTSGGDQETQYF
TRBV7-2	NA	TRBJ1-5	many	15	TGTGCCAGCAGCTTAGTAGGGGGAGTTTATCAGCCCCAGCATTTT	CASSLVGGVYQPQHF
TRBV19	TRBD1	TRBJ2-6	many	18	TGTGCCAGTAGTCCGGGGACAGGGGGGCCTAACGGGGCCAACGTCCTGACTTTC	CASSPGTGGPNGANVLTF
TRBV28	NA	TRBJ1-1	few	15	TGTGCCAGCAGTTTAAACCCAGGGCGAGGGACTGAAGCTTTCTTT	CASSLNPGRGTEAFF
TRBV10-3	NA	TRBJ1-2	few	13	TGTGCCATCAGTGATTGGGACCCTCGGGGCTACACCTTC	CAISDWDPRGYTF
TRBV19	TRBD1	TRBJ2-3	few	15	TGTGCCAGTAGTATGGTGACAGGGGGCACAGATACGCAGTATTTT	CASSMVTGGTDTQYF
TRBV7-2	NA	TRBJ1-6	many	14	TGTGCCAGCAGCTTAGAGGGATATAATTCACCCCTCCACTTT	CASSLEGYNSPLHF
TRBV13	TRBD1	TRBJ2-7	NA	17	TGTGCCAGCAGCTTAGGCCCCGGGCTACAGGGGACCTACGAGCAGTACTTC	CASSLGPGLQGTYEQYF
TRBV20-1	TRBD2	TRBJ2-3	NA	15	TGCAGTGCGACCGTCCAAGGACTAGGGACAGATACGCAGTATTTT	CSATVQGLGTDTQYF
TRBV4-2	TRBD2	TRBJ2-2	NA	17	TGTGCCAGCAGCCAGGGGGGACTAGCGGGGGCCCCCGGGGAGCTGTTTTTT	CASSQGGLAGAPGELFF
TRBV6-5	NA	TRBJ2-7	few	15	TGTGCCAGCAGTTCGCAAAGGGGACCTTATTACGAGCAGTACTTC	CASSSQRGPYYEQYF
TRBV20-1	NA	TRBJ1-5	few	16	TGCAGTGCTAGAGATGCGGGGGGCGCGGGCAATCAGCCCCAGCATTTT	CSARDAGGAGNQPQHF
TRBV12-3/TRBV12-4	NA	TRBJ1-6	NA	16	TGTGCCAGCAGTTTATCTCCGGGCGTTTATAATTCACCCCTCCACTTT	CASSLSPGVYNSPLHF
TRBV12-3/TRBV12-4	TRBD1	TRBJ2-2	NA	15	TGTGCCAGCATGACAGGGTTCGCGAACACCGGGGAGCTGTTTTTT	CASMTGFANTGELFF